Listed here is a single T cell receptor (beta chain). Method: immunoSEQ multiplex PCR; TCRdb's copy keeps in-frame clones and lacks some. Among about 280,000 clones listed, 82% were seen once. The CDR3 loop spans 11 amino acids. Germline-derived CDR1 and CDR2 are SGHDT and YYEEEE. V gave up 3 bases and J gave up 4 bases, with 5 bases separating them. These data belong to a study of blood T cell repertoires in COVID-19. Study-level information: Acute and convalescent COVID-19 samples came from the United States, Italy and Spain.

Sequences were obtained from PBMCs or T cells enriched from blood (not recorded which). The origin of this receptor is a middle-aged man who had been exposed to COVID-19. The V and J genes are TRBV5-6 and TRBJ2-7; D gene uncertain. The CDR3 DNA reads TGTGCCAGCAGCTCTTATTACGAGCAGTACTTC. This translates into CASSSYYEQYF.